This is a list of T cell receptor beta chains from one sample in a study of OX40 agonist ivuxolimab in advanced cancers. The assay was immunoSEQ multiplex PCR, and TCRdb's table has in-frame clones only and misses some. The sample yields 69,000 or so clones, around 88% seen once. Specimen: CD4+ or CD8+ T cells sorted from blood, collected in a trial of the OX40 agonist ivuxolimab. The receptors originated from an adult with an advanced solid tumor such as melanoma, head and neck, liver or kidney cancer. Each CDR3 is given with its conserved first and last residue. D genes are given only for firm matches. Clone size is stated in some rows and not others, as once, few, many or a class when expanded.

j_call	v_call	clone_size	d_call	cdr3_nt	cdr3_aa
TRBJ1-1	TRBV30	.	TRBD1	TGTGCCTGGAGGATCATGACAGGGGGGTACACTGAAGCTTTCTTT	CAWRIMTGGYTEAFF
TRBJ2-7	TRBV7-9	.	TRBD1	TGTGCCAACCCCCCCCCAGGGGGCCCCCACGAGCAGTACTTC	CANPPPGGPHEQYF
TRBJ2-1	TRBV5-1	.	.	TGCGCCAGCAGCTTACTACAGGGTGGATCCTACAATGAGCAGTTCTTC	CASSLLQGGSYNEQFF
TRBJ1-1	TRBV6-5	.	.	TGTGCCAGCAGTTACTCGATAGCAGACGACACTGAAGCTTTCTTT	CASSYSIADDTEAFF
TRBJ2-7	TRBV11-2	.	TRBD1	TGTGCCAGCAGCTTTTCAGGGGGACACTACGAGCAGTACTTC	CASSFSGGHYEQYF
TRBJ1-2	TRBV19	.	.	TGTGCCAGTACTACACTGGACACCCTAAGGGGCTACACCTTC	CASTTLDTLRGYTF
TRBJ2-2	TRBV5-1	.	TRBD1	TGCGCCAGCAGCTTGGATAGACAGGGCGGCCGGGAGCTGTTTTTT	CASSLDRQGGRELFF
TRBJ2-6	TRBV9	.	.	TGTGCCAGCAGCGTAGGACAGTACTCTGGGGCCAACGTCCTGACTTTC	CASSVGQYSGANVLTF
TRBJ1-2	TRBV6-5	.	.	TGTGCCAGCAGTCCCCTCACGGTTAATGGCTACACCTTC	CASSPLTVNGYTF
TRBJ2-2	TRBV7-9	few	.	TGTGCCAGCAGCATAGTGGGGGCCGGGGAGCTGTTTTTT	CASSIVGAGELFF
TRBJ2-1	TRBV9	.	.	TGTGCCAGCAGCGTCGGTCCGGGAGACAATGAGCAGTTCTTC	CASSVGPGDNEQFF
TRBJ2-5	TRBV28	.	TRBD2	TGTGCCGTCCGGGGACTAGCGGGGGGGGCCGCAGAGACCCAGTACTTC	CAVRGLAGGAAETQYF
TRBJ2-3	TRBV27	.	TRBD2	TGTGCCAGCAGTTATAGGACTAGCGGTAGGGCAGATACGCAGTATTTT	CASSYRTSGRADTQYF
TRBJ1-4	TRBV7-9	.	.	TGTGCCGCTGGGAGGGGCGGTCTCGCAACTAATGAAAAACTGTTTTTT	CAAGRGGLATNEKLFF
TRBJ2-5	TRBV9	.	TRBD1	TGTGCCAGCAGCTCGATAGGGGGCCTTCAAGAGACCCAGTACTTC	CASSSIGGLQETQYF
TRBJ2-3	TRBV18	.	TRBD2	TGTGCCAGCTCACCTAGCGGGCTAACAGATACGCAGTATTTT	CASSPSGLTDTQYF
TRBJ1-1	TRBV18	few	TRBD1	TGTGCCAGCTCACCAGTCGAGACAGGGGTTTCAGTGAACACTGAAGCTTTCTTT	CASSPVETGVSVNTEAFF
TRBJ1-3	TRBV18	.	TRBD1	TGTGCCAGCTCACCGGCAGGGGGACGCTCTGGAAACACCATATATTTT	CASSPAGGRSGNTIYF
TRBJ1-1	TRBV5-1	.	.	TGCGCCAGCAGCTTGGGGTCATCCACTGAAGCTTTCTTT	CASSLGSSTEAFF
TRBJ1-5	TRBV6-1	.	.	TGTGCCAGCAGTGAAGCGGGAGCCGTCAATCAGCCCCAGCATTTT	CASSEAGAVNQPQHF
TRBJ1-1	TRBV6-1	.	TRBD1	TGTGCCAGCAGAAGGGACAGTTTGGACACTGAAGCTTTCTTT	CASRRDSLDTEAFF
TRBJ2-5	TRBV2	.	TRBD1	TGTGCCAGCAAAGGGACAGGGGGAGAGACCCAGTACTTC	CASKGTGGETQYF
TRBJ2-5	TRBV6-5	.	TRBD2	TGTGCCACCGGGACTAGCCTAGAGACCCAGTACTTC	CATGTSLETQYF
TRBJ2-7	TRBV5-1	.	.	TGCGCCAGCAGCTTACCAACCTCCTACGAGCAGTACTTC	CASSLPTSYEQYF
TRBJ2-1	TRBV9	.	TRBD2	TGTGCCAGCAGCGTTACTAGCGGACTTTCCTACAATGAGCAGTTCTTC	CASSVTSGLSYNEQFF
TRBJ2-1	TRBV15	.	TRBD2	TGTGCCACCAGCAGAGAAGCGCCTACGTTGACTAGCGGGAGTTACAATGAGCAGTTCTTC	CATSREAPTLTSGSYNEQFF
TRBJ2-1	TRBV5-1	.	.	TGCGCCAGCAGCTTGGGTCAGGAATACAATGAGCAGTTCTTC	CASSLGQEYNEQFF
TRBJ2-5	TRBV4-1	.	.	TGCGCCAGCAGCCAAGTCGTCTATGAGACCCAGTACTTC	CASSQVVYETQYF
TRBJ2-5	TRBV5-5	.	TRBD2	TGTGCCAGCAGCCCGGGACTAGCGGGGGGCAACCTGCTAGAGACCCAGTACTTC	CASSPGLAGGNLLETQYF
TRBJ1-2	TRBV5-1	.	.	TGCGCCAGCAGCTTTACACAGGGTCTGGGCTACACCTTC	CASSFTQGLGYTF
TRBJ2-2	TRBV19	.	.	TGTGCCAGCCATGAGGGACATTCGAACACCGGGGAGCTGTTTTTT	CASHEGHSNTGELFF
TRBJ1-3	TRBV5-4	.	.	TGTGCCAGCAGCATCTACATGAGCTCTGGAAACACCATATATTTT	CASSIYMSSGNTIYF
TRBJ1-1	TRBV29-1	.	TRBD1	TGCAGTCTGAGACTGGGACAGGGGAACACTGAAGCTTTCTTT	CSLRLGQGNTEAFF
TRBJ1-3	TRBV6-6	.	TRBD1	TGTGCCAGCAGACTGACAGGGTCGGGCTCTGGAAACACCATATATTTT	CASRLTGSGSGNTIYF
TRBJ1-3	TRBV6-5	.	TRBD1	TGTGCCAGCAGTTCGGGACAGTTCTCTGGAAACACCATATATTTT	CASSSGQFSGNTIYF
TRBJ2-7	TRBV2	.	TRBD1	TGTGCCAGCAAGATTGCAGGGCAAGGGGGCAAGTACTTC	CASKIAGQGGKYF
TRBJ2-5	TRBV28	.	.	TGTGCCAGCAGTGATCTACAAGAGACCCAGTACTTC	CASSDLQETQYF
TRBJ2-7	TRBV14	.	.	TGTGCCAGCAGCTCCCAGAGCTCCTACGAGCAGTACTTC	CASSSQSSYEQYF
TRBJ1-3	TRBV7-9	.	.	TGTGCCAGCAGCTTAGGGCTTGCGGACACCATATATTTT	CASSLGLADTIYF
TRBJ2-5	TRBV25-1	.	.	TGTGCCAGCAGTGAATACGGGGGTACGGGGGAGACCCAGTACTTC	CASSEYGGTGETQYF
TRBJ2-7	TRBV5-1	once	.	TGCGCCAGTTCCGGGCCCTACGAGCAGTACTTC	CASSGPYEQYF
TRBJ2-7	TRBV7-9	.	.	TGTGCCAGCAGCGACACATCTAAACAGGGTACTTACGAGCAGTACTTC	CASSDTSKQGTYEQYF
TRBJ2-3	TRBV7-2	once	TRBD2	TGTGCCAGCAGCTACACTAGCGGGGGGGCCGGAACGCAGTATTTT	CASSYTSGGAGTQYF
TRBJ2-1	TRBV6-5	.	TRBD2	TGTGCCATACGGGGGGACAATGAGCAGTTCTTC	CAIRGDNEQFF
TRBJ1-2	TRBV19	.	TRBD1	TGTGCCAGTAGTCCGACAGGGGGGATCTATGGCTACACCTTC	CASSPTGGIYGYTF
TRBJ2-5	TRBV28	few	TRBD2	TGTGCCAGCAAGGAACAAGCGGGGGGCTCTGAGACCCAGTACTTC	CASKEQAGGSETQYF